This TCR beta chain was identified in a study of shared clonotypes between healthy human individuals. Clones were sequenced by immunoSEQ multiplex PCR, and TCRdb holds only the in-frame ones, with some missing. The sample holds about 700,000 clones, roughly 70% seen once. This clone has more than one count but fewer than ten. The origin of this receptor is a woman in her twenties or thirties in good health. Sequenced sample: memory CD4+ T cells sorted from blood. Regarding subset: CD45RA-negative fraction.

The CDR3 is CASSPYLSDEAFF. The CDR3 coding sequence is TGTGCCAGCAGCCCTTATCTGTCGGATGAAGCTTTCTTT. The chain carries TRBV7-2 and TRBJ1-1; the D is unclear. Trimming pared 5 bases from V and 7 bases from J, leaving 14 bases between. This CDR3 contains 13 residues. The germline V gene encodes CDR1 SGHTA and CDR2 FQGNSA.